These 23 T cell receptor beta chains originate from one sample sequenced in a study of blood T cell repertoires in COVID-19. Assay: immunoSEQ multiplex PCR; the TCRdb copy retains only in-frame clones and omits some. The table includes about 64,000 clones, approximately 90% detected once. The specimen was PBMCs or T cells enriched from blood (not recorded which). The source is a middle-aged woman who had recovered from COVID-19.

V usage is TRBV29-1 and J usage is TRBJ2-5; 10 nucleotides agree with TRBD2. Germline-derived CDR1 and CDR2 are SQVTM and ANQGSEA. Trimming removed 3 bases from V and 2 bases from J; junction bases left unmatched: 3. This CDR3 spans 14 amino acids. CDR3 sequence (DNA): TGCAGCGTTGACCCAGCGGGGGGGCAAGAGACCCAGTACTTC. Its translation is CSVDPAGGQETQYF.

The rearrangement uses TRBV7-2 and TRBJ1-2; 7 nucleotides match TRBD1. The CDR3 has 19 amino acids. The junction had 17 bases not matched to a gene; V was cut back by 1 base and J by 3 bases. Germline CDR1 and CDR2: SGHTA and FQGNSA. CDR3 DNA: TGTGCCAGCAGCTTAGGATCGGGGGCGGCAGGGGGTATTGACTATGGCTACACCTTC. Protein sequence: CASSLGSGAAGGIDYGYTF.

V and J are TRBV19 and TRBJ2-7; 7 bases line up with TRBD1. From germline, CDR1 is LNHDA and CDR2 SQIVND (reference sequence). This CDR3 is 15 amino acids long. V lost 2 bases, J lost 1 base, and 5 bases stayed unmatched. CDR3 bases: TGTGCCAGTAGTATATGGTCACAGGGGTCCTACGAGCAGTACTTC. Translating gives CASSIWSQGSYEQYF.

CDR3 sequence: CASSGTTISTDTQYF. Here the CDR3 DNA reads TGTGCCAGCAGCGGGACTACGATAAGCACAGATACGCAGTATTTT. This chain connects TRBV9 to TRBJ2-3; the D gene is possibly TRBD2 (6 bases). V was pared by 3 bases and J by 0 bases, with 11 bases between. The germline CDR1 and CDR2 sequences are SGDLS and YYNGEE. This CDR3 region has 15 residues.

This chain joins TRBV2 and TRBJ1-2; 8 positions agree with TRBD1. Germline CDR1 and CDR2: SNHLY and FYNNEI. The CDR3 spans 13 residues. The V gene end was trimmed by 3 bases and the J gene end by 5 bases; junction bases not matched to a gene: 2. For the CDR3, the DNA is TGTGCCAGCAGTGACGGACAGGGTTATGGCTACACCTTC. It specifies CASSDGQGYGYTF.

V and J are TRBV27 and TRBJ1-6; D remains unclear. V gave up 7 bases and J gave up 9 bases, with 19 bases separating them. The CDR3 extends over 15 amino acids. Germline V gene sequence: CDR1 MNHEY, CDR2 SMNVEV (reference sequence). DNA for the CDR3: TGTGCCAGCAACGACCTGTCGGGGTTGAGTTCACCCCTCCACTTT. It encodes CASNDLSGLSSPLHF.

This clone was seen a few times. The chain links TRBV19 to TRBJ1-1, with TRBD1 matching over 10 bases. The CDR3 is made up of 19 amino acids. The V and J ends lost 1 base and 0 bases, in that order; junction bases with no gene match: 11. Germline V gives CDR1 LNHDA, CDR2 SQIVND (reference sequence). The CDR3 nucleotides are TGTGCCAGTAGTATAGGGGGGACAGGGGAGTGGAAGATGAACACTGAAGCTTTCTTT. Its protein product is CASSIGGTGEWKMNTEAFF. Full variable domain (remainder filled in from reference TRBV19 and TRBJ1-1): DGGITQSPKYLFRKEGQNVTLSCEQNLNHDAMYWYRQDPGQGLRLIYYSQIVNDFQKGDIAEGYSVSREKKESFPLTVTSAQKNPTAFYLCASSIGGTGEWKMNTEAFFGQGTRLTVV.

The chain employs TRBV20-1 and TRBJ2-3; TRBD1 matches at 8 bases. V gave up 3 bases and J gave up 5 bases; unmatched junction bases: 10. CDR1 DFQATT and CDR2 SNEGSKA come from the germline V gene (reference sequence). The CDR3 is 15 amino acids. CDR3 DNA sequence: TGCAGTGCTAGTTCGTTGTTCGGGACAGGAGATACGCAGTATTTT. Its translation: CSASSLFGTGDTQYF.

This sequence joins TRBV7-8 and TRBJ1-1; D might be TRBD1 (5 bases). The CDR3 sequence is 15 residues long. Germline-derived CDR1 and CDR2 are SGHVS and FQNEAQ. Trimming stripped 1 base from V and 3 bases from J, with 12 bases between. This chain's CDR3 is CASSLVGRVHTEAFF. The CDR3 DNA reads as TGTGCCAGCAGCTTAGTGGGCAGGGTGCACACTGAAGCTTTCTTT.

This rearrangement joins TRBV6-5 to TRBJ1-1; TRBD1 might be the D (6 bases). The CDR3 loop spans 14 amino acids. Trimming left V 10 bases short and J 3 bases short, with 18 bases between. Germline V CDR1 and CDR2: MNHEY, SVGAGI. The CDR3 sequence is CATSRDTGDTEAFF. The CDR3 DNA reads as TGTGCCACCTCACGGGACACCGGTGACACTGAAGCTTTCTTT.

The V and J genes are TRBV10-3 and TRBJ1-2, with 9 nucleotides matching TRBD1. The CDR3 length is 14 residues. CDR1 ENHRY and CDR2 SYGVKD come from the germline V gene. J lost 1 base, V lost 4 bases, and 1 base had no gene match. This CDR3 reads CAISGQGDNYGYTF. Written as DNA, the CDR3 is TGTGCCATCAGTGGACAGGGGGATAACTATGGCTACACCTTC.

This clone was seen only a few times. This chain connects TRBV7-6 to TRBJ1-6; D possibly corresponds to TRBD1 (5 bases). Per germline, CDR1 SGHVS and CDR2 FNYEAQ. V lost 5 bases and J lost 15, with 11 bases in between. This CDR3 has 11 amino acids. DNA for the CDR3: TGTGCCAGCAGCGGGGCGGGAGTCCTCCACTTT. Protein sequence: CASSGAGVLHF.

The genes are TRBV3-1 (or the pseudogene TRBV3-2) and TRBJ2-3; 7 bases agree with TRBD1. Germline values: CDR1 LGHDT, CDR2 YNNKEL (reference sequence). V trimming: 4 bases; J trimming: 2 bases; junction bases outside the gene matches: 12. This CDR3 has 17 amino acids. CDR3 coding DNA: TGTGCCAGCAGCCGTACCGGGACAGAAGTTTACACAGATACGCAGTATTTT. It translates to CASSRTGTEVYTDTQYF.

This clone was recorded once. This chain uses TRBV4-1 with TRBJ2-3, with 10 bases fitting TRBD2. Germline CDR1 is MGHRA and CDR2 is YSYEKL. This CDR3 has 17 amino acids. Trimming at V came to 5 bases and at J to 5 bases, leaving 13 bases not matched to a gene. The CDR3 loop is CASSVSPAGGPGDTQYF. In DNA, the CDR3 is TGCGCCAGCAGCGTCTCGCCAGCGGGGGGGCCAGGAGATACGCAGTATTTT.

The chain combines TRBV14 with TRBJ1-2; D not resolved. The CDR3 loop spans 16 amino acids. The V gene lost 0 bases and the J gene lost 6 bases, with 17 bases spanning the gap. The germline gives CDR1 SGHDN, CDR2 FVKESK. CDR3 nucleotide sequence: TGTGCCAGCAGCCAAGATGGGCGAGGGCGCCAGGATGGCTACACCTTC. Protein: CASSQDGRGRQDGYTF.

The V and J genes are TRBV27 and TRBJ1-1, with 9 bases lining up with TRBD1. The CDR3 is 17 residues long. In germline, CDR1 is MNHEY, CDR2 SMNVEV (reference sequence). The J segment lost 0 bases and the V segment lost 6 bases, leaving 11 bases of the junction unmatched. The CDR3 here is CASRETGGAPMNTEAFF. The CDR3 bases are TGTGCCAGCAGGGAAACAGGGGGCGCGCCTATGAACACTGAAGCTTTCTTT.

The genes are TRBV4-1 and TRBJ2-7, with D perhaps matching TRBD1 (5 bases). This CDR3 spans 14 amino acids. Germline V CDR1 and CDR2: MGHRA, YSYEKL. V lost 4 bases and J lost 9, with 19 bases in between. The CDR3 here is CASSLTGDPLGQYF. In nucleotides, the CDR3 is TGCGCCAGCAGCCTCACAGGAGATCCCTTGGGGCAGTACTTC.

The chain uses TRBV7-2 and TRBJ1-1, with a possible D match to TRBD1 (5 bases). Germline CDR1 SGHTA, CDR2 FQGNSA. This CDR3 is 16 amino acids long. V dropped 5 bases and J dropped 2 bases, with 18 bases sitting between them. The CDR3 nucleotides are TGTGCCAGCAGCCTCATAGGAACGACAGCAAACACTGAAGCTTTCTTT. Encoded protein: CASSLIGTTANTEAFF.

This sequence joins TRBV5-1 and TRBJ2-2; tentative D call: TRBD2 (6 bases). V was pared by 4 bases and J by 4 bases, with 17 bases between. The CDR3 totals 16 residues. CDR1 and CDR2 from the germline V gene are SGHRS and YFSETQ. The CDR3 DNA reads as TGCGCCAGCAGCCCGACCCAGGCGGGGAGCACCGGGGAGCTGTTTTTT. Amino acids: CASSPTQAGSTGELFF.

CDR3 in amino acids: CASSRLQGSTGELFF. The CDR3 DNA follows: TGCGCCAGCAGCCGCCTACAGGGGAGCACCGGGGAGCTGTTTTTT. V gene TRBV4-1 combines with J gene TRBJ2-2, with TRBD1 matching 7 bases. The V and J ends lost 4 bases and 4 bases, in that order; junction bases with no gene match: 6. CDR1 and CDR2 (germline): MGHRA, YSYEKL. The CDR3 covers 15 residues.

The rearrangement uses TRBV5-4 and TRBJ2-7, with 7 positions matching TRBD1. Trimming cost V 4 bases and J 2 bases; bases outside gene matches: 18. CDR1 is SGHNT and CDR2 is YYREEE in the germline V gene (reference sequence). The CDR3 sequence is 18 residues long. CDR3 nucleotides: TGTGCCAGCAGCCCGCTACAAATACAGGGGCCGAACGCCTACGAGCAGTACTTC. Protein product: CASSPLQIQGPNAYEQYF.

The chain combines TRBV19 with TRBJ2-5; 7 bases fit TRBD1. V trimming: 6 bases; J trimming: 0 bases; junction bases outside the gene matches: 10. The CDR3 is 16 residues long. Germline CDR1 reads LNHDA; CDR2 reads SQIVND (reference sequence). This CDR3 is CASRFDRTGDQETQYF. CDR3 nucleotides: TGTGCCAGTAGGTTCGACCGGACAGGCGACCAAGAGACCCAGTACTTC.

The chain has TRBV3-1 (or the pseudogene TRBV3-2) and TRBJ1-2; TRBD1 matches 7 bases. The junction had 12 bases not matched to a gene; V was cut back by 4 bases and J by 13 bases. Germline V gene lookup returns CDR1 LGHDT and CDR2 YNNKEL (reference sequence). This CDR3 is 13 amino acids long. DNA of the CDR3: TGTGCCAGCAGCCCGCGGGGACAGTTTGTTGGCACCTTC. Translation gives CASSPRGQFVGTF.